Included here is one T cell receptor beta chain sequence, with context. Antigen specificity is unknown. This CDR3 is 16 amino acids long. The V end lost 1 base, the J end lost 7 bases, and 19 bases lay between the germline ends. The V gene's germline CDR1 is LGHNA and CDR2 YSLEER. This record comes from a study of T cell responses to AZD1222 COVID-19 vaccine. The overall study: Analysis merged second doses at about 4 or about 12 weeks. Findings and limits, study-wide: The breadth and depth of Spike-specific TCRs increased once two AZD1222 doses had been given. At 160-218 and 743-854, vaccine-associated CD4 TCRs were dominant, and they spanned spike. No day 14 peak samples; only post-peak repertoires were characterized.

The method was immunoSEQ multiplex PCR; TCRdb's version includes in-frame clones alone and lacks a portion of them. Of 85,000 to 120,000 clones listed, roughly nine tenths are singletons. The sequencing here drew on peripheral blood, taken on day 0 of AZD1222 vaccination. This TCR derives from an adult in good health. The chain combines TRBV4-3 with TRBJ1-1; D call uncertain. CDR3 DNA sequence: TGCGCCAGCAGCCAAGGCCTGTCGTTTGCAGGCAGTGAAGCTTTCTTT. Encoded protein: CASSQGLSFAGSEAFF.